The clone carrying this T cell receptor (beta chain) was seen more than once but under ten times. The target antigen is unknown. Next came a second PCR, run for about 6 to 11 cycles, which used a sample-barcoded 5' primer along with a J-beta primer mix. Template switching added a 12-random-nucleotide identifier to every cDNA molecule. Every sample gave at least 2.5 million paired-end reads containing CDR3. One entry per CDR3 protein, called by TCRdb with MiXCR from the 5' RACE reads. The sample records roughly 1,300,000 distinct CDR3 sequences, approximately 59% being singletons. This record belongs to a study of blood T cells in healthy people across ages. General study points: As age increased, TCR beta diversity per million T cells fell in a roughly linear fashion.

CDR3 size: 13 residues. The germline gives CDR1 MRHNA, CDR2 SNTAGT. V dropped 5 bases and J dropped 13 bases, with 18 bases sitting between them. The TCR comes from a man between 18 and 35 years old in good health. Material: blood. The rearrangement links TRBV6-4 to TRBJ2-4, with no clear D. CDR3 sequence reads: CASSQDAGNTQYF. CDR3 DNA: TGTGCCAGCAGTCAGGACGCCGGTAATACCCAGTACTTC.